These T cell receptor beta chains were read from a single sample in a study of cytomegalovirus exposure and HLA in healthy donors. TCRdb's copy holds only in-frame clones and misses some; the assay was immunoSEQ multiplex PCR. The sample gives under 150,000 clones, around 79% of which show up once; around 10% is in the top ten. Input material: PBMCs. Source of these receptors: a woman between 50 and 59 years old in good health and CMV-seropositive. The CDR3 runs from the conserved cysteine through the conserved F or W. Each record gives: J gene, clone size, D gene, V gene, CDR3 DNA, CDR3 protein. A D gene is named only where the DNA matches it firmly. Clone size is shown for a subset of rows, as once, few, many or a class of expanded clone.

j_call: TRBJ2-5; clone_size: -; d_call: TRBD1; v_call: TRBV18; cdr3_nt: TGTGCCAGCTCACCTTCGACAGGGGGCACAATGGGGACCCAGTACTTC; cdr3_aa: CASSPSTGGTMGTQYF
j_call: TRBJ2-7; clone_size: medium-sized; d_call: -; v_call: TRBV2; cdr3_nt: TGTGCCAGCGGGAAGGGACTCCTGTCCTACGAGCAGTACTTC; cdr3_aa: CASGKGLLSYEQYF
j_call: TRBJ2-6; clone_size: -; d_call: -; v_call: TRBV19; cdr3_nt: TGTGCCAGTAGTATAGGTGTCGCTGGGGCCAACGTCCTGACTTTC; cdr3_aa: CASSIGVAGANVLTF
j_call: TRBJ1-1; clone_size: -; d_call: TRBD1; v_call: TRBV19; cdr3_nt: TGTGCCAGCAGACAGGGGGGGACTGAAGCTTTCTTT; cdr3_aa: CASRQGGTEAFF
j_call: TRBJ2-7; clone_size: -; d_call: TRBD1; v_call: TRBV11-1; cdr3_nt: TGTGCCAGCAGCCGAACCCCGTCAGGGGGCAACGAGCAGTACTTC; cdr3_aa: CASSRTPSGGNEQYF
j_call: TRBJ2-5; clone_size: few; d_call: -; v_call: TRBV2; cdr3_nt: TGTGCCAGCAGTGCAGGAATAGGACAAGAGACCCAGTACTTC; cdr3_aa: CASSAGIGQETQYF
j_call: TRBJ1-6; clone_size: -; d_call: -; v_call: TRBV10-3; cdr3_nt: TGTGCCATCAGTGACGCTGTCGTAGCCTCACCCCTCCACTTT; cdr3_aa: CAISDAVVASPLHF
j_call: TRBJ2-1; clone_size: -; d_call: TRBD1; v_call: TRBV5-1; cdr3_nt: TGCGCCAGCAGCTTACCCGGACAGGGGGGCGGCAATGAGCAGTTCTTC; cdr3_aa: CASSLPGQGGGNEQFF
j_call: TRBJ2-5; clone_size: -; d_call: TRBD1; v_call: TRBV7-2; cdr3_nt: TGTGCCAGCAGACCGCAGACAGGGGCTCAAGAGACCCAGTACTTC; cdr3_aa: CASRPQTGAQETQYF
j_call: TRBJ1-1; clone_size: -; d_call: -; v_call: TRBV5-1; cdr3_nt: TGCGCCAGCAGCTTGGCCCCGGCAGGGGAGAACACTGAAGCTTTCTTT; cdr3_aa: CASSLAPAGENTEAFF
j_call: TRBJ1-5; clone_size: once; d_call: -; v_call: TRBV2; cdr3_nt: TGTGCCAGTTTAGCAGAGGGGGGCAATCAGCCCCAGCATTTT; cdr3_aa: CASLAEGGNQPQHF
j_call: TRBJ2-1; clone_size: -; d_call: -; v_call: TRBV6-4; cdr3_nt: TGTGCCAGCAGGGAGGACGTACAGGGTTTCAATGAGCAGTTCTTC; cdr3_aa: CASREDVQGFNEQFF
j_call: TRBJ2-5; clone_size: -; d_call: -; v_call: TRBV11-2; cdr3_nt: TGTGCCAGCAGCTTAGATCGTGGGAGGTTAGCGGAGACCCAGTACTTC; cdr3_aa: CASSLDRGRLAETQYF
j_call: TRBJ1-5; clone_size: -; d_call: -; v_call: TRBV28; cdr3_nt: TGTGCCAGCAGTTCCCGAGCACAGCCACTTCAGCCCCAGCATTTT; cdr3_aa: CASSSRAQPLQPQHF
j_call: TRBJ2-7; clone_size: few; d_call: -; v_call: TRBV5-4; cdr3_nt: TGTGCCAGCAGCCGGGGGTCTAGAAGCTACGAGCAGTACTTC; cdr3_aa: CASSRGSRSYEQYF
j_call: TRBJ1-2; clone_size: -; d_call: -; v_call: TRBV27; cdr3_nt: TGTGCCAGCAGTTTATCGGTCCGGGGGGCTGGGATTGATGGCTACACCTTC; cdr3_aa: CASSLSVRGAGIDGYTF
j_call: TRBJ1-1; clone_size: few; d_call: -; v_call: TRBV25-1; cdr3_nt: TGTGCCAGCAGTGAATGTCGACTAATTATGAACACTGAAGCTTTCTTT; cdr3_aa: CASSECRLIMNTEAFF
j_call: TRBJ1-4; clone_size: -; d_call: -; v_call: TRBV5-4; cdr3_nt: TGTGCCAGCAGCCGGTCGGGAGGGGCTAATGAAAAACTGTTTTTT; cdr3_aa: CASSRSGGANEKLFF
j_call: TRBJ2-2; clone_size: -; d_call: -; v_call: TRBV2; cdr3_nt: TGTGCCACCATCGGGGCGGGACAGCCTAACACCGGGGAGCTGTTTTTT; cdr3_aa: CATIGAGQPNTGELFF
j_call: TRBJ1-2; clone_size: -; d_call: -; v_call: TRBV19; cdr3_nt: TGTGCCAGTCTGGGGGCAGGGATGGCTAACTATGGCTACACCTTC; cdr3_aa: CASLGAGMANYGYTF
j_call: TRBJ1-6; clone_size: -; d_call: TRBD1; v_call: TRBV28; cdr3_nt: TGTGCCAGCAGTACGACAGGGGAAGGTTCACCCCTCCACTTT; cdr3_aa: CASSTTGEGSPLHF
j_call: TRBJ1-1; clone_size: once; d_call: -; v_call: TRBV6-5; cdr3_nt: TGTGCCAGCGCGGAAAACGGGATTTGGGAGACTGAAGCTTTCTTT; cdr3_aa: CASAENGIWETEAFF
j_call: TRBJ1-6; clone_size: -; d_call: TRBD1; v_call: TRBV5-1; cdr3_nt: TGCGCCAGCAGCGACGAACAGGGGACTCGCTCACCCCTCCACTTT; cdr3_aa: CASSDEQGTRSPLHF
j_call: TRBJ2-2; clone_size: -; d_call: TRBD1; v_call: TRBV4-3; cdr3_nt: TGCGCCAGCAGCACGAAATTCGGAGGACAGGGGGCCGGCGAGCTGTTTTTT; cdr3_aa: CASSTKFGGQGAGELFF
j_call: TRBJ2-1; clone_size: -; d_call: TRBD2; v_call: TRBV11-2; cdr3_nt: TGTGCCAGCAGCTTAGATGGGCCGGGAGGGGACAATGAGCAGTTCTTC; cdr3_aa: CASSLDGPGGDNEQFF
j_call: TRBJ1-2; clone_size: -; d_call: TRBD1; v_call: TRBV7-9; cdr3_nt: TGTGCCAGCAGCGCGGACAGGGTCTACTATGGCTACACCTTC; cdr3_aa: CASSADRVYYGYTF
j_call: TRBJ1-1; clone_size: -; d_call: TRBD1; v_call: TRBV30; cdr3_nt: TGTGCCTGGAATCACAGGGGACCCACTGAAGCTTTCTTT; cdr3_aa: CAWNHRGPTEAFF
j_call: TRBJ2-3; clone_size: -; d_call: -; v_call: TRBV2; cdr3_nt: TGTGCCAGCAGGGGACGGACGGGGATACTAGCCCGCCTGGTAGATACGCAGTATTTT; cdr3_aa: CASRGRTGILARLVDTQYF
j_call: TRBJ2-4; clone_size: -; d_call: TRBD1; v_call: TRBV5-1; cdr3_nt: TGCGCCAGCAGCACACTTCGACAGGGAAAAAACATTCAGTACTTC; cdr3_aa: CASSTLRQGKNIQYF
j_call: TRBJ1-2; clone_size: -; d_call: -; v_call: TRBV15; cdr3_nt: TGTGCCACCAGCAGAGACCGCTATGGCTACACCTTC; cdr3_aa: CATSRDRYGYTF
j_call: TRBJ2-7; clone_size: -; d_call: TRBD2; v_call: TRBV7-2; cdr3_nt: TGTGCCAGCAGCTTAGCGGCACTAGCGGGCTCCTACGAGCAGTACTTC; cdr3_aa: CASSLAALAGSYEQYF
j_call: TRBJ2-1; clone_size: -; d_call: -; v_call: TRBV5-1; cdr3_nt: TGCGCCAGCAGCTTGGAAGGGACCGCGGGGAATGAGCAGTTCTTC; cdr3_aa: CASSLEGTAGNEQFF
j_call: TRBJ1-1; clone_size: -; d_call: -; v_call: TRBV2; cdr3_nt: TGTGCCAGCAGCGAGTACACTGAAGCTTTCTTT; cdr3_aa: CASSEYTEAFF
j_call: TRBJ1-5; clone_size: -; d_call: -; v_call: TRBV7-3; cdr3_nt: TGTGCCAGCAGACGTGAGGTTCAGCCCCAGCATTTT; cdr3_aa: CASRREVQPQHF